The rows below give T cell receptor beta chains drawn from one sample of a study of T cell changes during pregnancy in multiple sclerosis. Only in-frame clones appear in the TCRdb table, and some are missing; sequencing was by immunoSEQ multiplex PCR. The sample includes 90,000 to 120,000 clones, around 90% of them seen just once. The sequencing here drew on peripheral blood, taken in the third trimester of pregnancy. All receptors come from a female donor in good health, enrolled as a control in a pregnancy study. Both conserved end residues are part of each CDR3. The order of the fields is J gene, clone size, V gene, D gene, CDR3 protein, CDR3 DNA. The D gene is left open where the match is weak. Clone size is stated in some rows and not others, as once, few, many or a class when expanded.

>TRBJ1-1|NA|TRBV4-1|TRBD1
CASTTGGNMGTEAFF
TGCGCCAGTACTACAGGGGGTAATATGGGCACTGAAGCTTTCTTT
>TRBJ1-1|NA|TRBV30|TRBD1
CAWSADRGTEAFF
TGTGCCTGGAGTGCCGACAGGGGCACTGAAGCTTTCTTT
>TRBJ2-7|once|TRBV13|NA
CASSGRDSRRFSYEQYF
TGTGCCAGCAGCGGACGGGACTCCCGAAGATTCTCCTACGAGCAGTACTTC
>TRBJ1-4|NA|TRBV5-4|TRBD1
CASSPDRGHEKLFF
TGTGCCAGCAGCCCGGACAGGGGGCATGAAAAACTGTTTTTT
>TRBJ2-2|NA|TRBV30|TRBD2
CAWSVVSGLAGGSTGELFF
TGTGCCTGGAGTGTCGTATCAGGGCTAGCGGGGGGATCCACCGGGGAGCTGTTTTTT
>TRBJ1-5|few|TRBV28|TRBD1
CASWDRDQPQHF
TGTGCCAGCTGGGACAGGGATCAGCCCCAGCATTTT
>TRBJ2-1|once|TRBV11-3|TRBD2
CASRIAGDHNEQFF
TGTGCCAGCAGGATAGCGGGGGACCACAATGAGCAGTTCTTC
>TRBJ2-1|NA|TRBV11-2|TRBD1
CASSPQQGAHKFF
TGTGCCAGCAGCCCCCAACAGGGGGCCCATAAGTTCTTC
>TRBJ2-7|NA|TRBV4-3|NA
CASSQDSLVQNYEQYF
TGCGCCAGCAGCCAAGATAGCTTGGTTCAGAACTACGAGCAGTACTTC
>TRBJ1-3|NA|TRBV25-1|NA
CASSDSGRGTGNTIYF
TGTGCCAGCAGTGATTCTGGTAGGGGCACTGGAAACACCATATATTTT
>TRBJ2-3|NA|TRBV7-3|NA
CASSLRAYTDTQYF
TGTGCCAGCAGCTTACGTGCGTACACAGATACGCAGTATTTT
>TRBJ2-7|NA|TRBV4-1|NA
CASSHAGSSSYEQYF
TGCGCCAGCAGCCACGCAGGATCAAGCTCCTACGAGCAGTACTTC
>TRBJ1-1|once|TRBV7-9|NA
CASSLGRENTEAFF
TGTGCCAGCAGCTTAGGGCGGGAGAACACTGAAGCTTTCTTT
>TRBJ2-1|once|TRBV6-6|TRBD1
CASSYSTGGDNEQFF
TGTGCCAGCAGTTACTCGACAGGGGGGGACAATGAGCAGTTCTTC
>TRBJ2-1|NA|TRBV5-1|NA
CASSSPSYNEQFF
TGCGCCAGCAGTTCCCCCTCTTACAATGAGCAGTTCTTC
>TRBJ1-1|NA|TRBV7-6|NA
CASSLGALNTEAFF
TGTGCCAGCAGCTTAGGCGCCCTGAACACTGAAGCTTTCTTT
>TRBJ2-2|NA|TRBV27|NA
CASSPINSDTGELFF
TGTGCCAGCAGCCCTATCAACTCGGACACCGGGGAGCTGTTTTTT
>TRBJ1-5|NA|TRBV27|NA
CASSFNAGDNQPQHF
TGTGCCAGCAGTTTCAACGCGGGGGACAATCAGCCCCAGCATTTT
>TRBJ2-3|NA|TRBV27|TRBD2
CASSARLAGGSRGSTDTQYF
TGTGCCAGCAGTGCCCGACTAGCGGGGGGATCTAGGGGAAGCACAGATACGCAGTATTTT
>TRBJ2-1|NA|TRBV5-1|TRBD2
CASIEAGGRNEQFF
TGCGCCAGCATAGAGGCGGGAGGTCGGAATGAGCAGTTCTTC
>TRBJ2-2|NA|TRBV29-1|TRBD2
CSVDTSGGTGELFF
TGCAGCGTTGACACTAGCGGGGGTACCGGGGAGCTGTTTTTT
>TRBJ1-6|once|TRBV15|NA
CATSSPKGHNIF
TGTGCCACCAGCAGCCCAAAGGGACATAACATCTTT
>TRBJ1-4|NA|TRBV4-1|NA
CASSLQATNEKLFF
TGCGCCAGCAGCTTACAGGCTACTAATGAAAAACTGTTTTTT
>TRBJ2-5|NA|TRBV9|NA
CASSASKGEETQYF
TGTGCCAGCAGCGCATCCAAGGGAGAAGAGACCCAGTACTTC
>TRBJ1-5|NA|TRBV30|TRBD1
CAWSSGTGFQPQHF
TGTGCCTGGAGTTCCGGGACAGGGTTTCAGCCCCAGCATTTT
>TRBJ1-2|NA|TRBV5-4|TRBD1
CASSLVQGAWYGYTF
TGTGCCAGCAGCTTGGTTCAGGGGGCCTGGTATGGCTACACCTTC
>TRBJ1-2|NA|TRBV5-4|NA
CASSLYGAYGYTF
TGTGCCAGCAGCTTGTATGGGGCATATGGCTACACCTTC
>TRBJ2-7|NA|TRBV2|NA
CASSSAQLYEQYF
TGTGCCAGCAGTAGCGCTCAGCTCTACGAGCAGTACTTC
>TRBJ1-1|NA|TRBV19|NA
CASSFTENTEAFF
TGTGCCAGTAGTTTTACAGAGAACACTGAAGCTTTCTTT
>TRBJ2-7|NA|TRBV6-5|TRBD1
CASTKPTGREQYF
TGTGCCAGCACCAAACCGACAGGGCGGGAGCAGTACTTC
>TRBJ1-3|NA|TRBV11-1|NA
CASSDPGEPPSGNTIYF
TGTGCCAGCAGCGATCCGGGGGAACCCCCCTCTGGAAACACCATATATTTT
>TRBJ1-2|once|TRBV4-3|NA
CASSQDEGYYGYTF
TGCGCCAGCAGCCAAGATGAGGGCTACTATGGCTACACCTTC
>TRBJ1-2|NA|TRBV7-9|TRBD1
CASSLDRGRGYGYTF
TGTGCCAGCAGCTTAGACAGGGGGCGCGGGTATGGCTACACCTTC
>TRBJ2-3|NA|TRBV7-2|TRBD1
CASSARRDSYTDTQYF
TGTGCCAGCAGCGCCCGCCGGGACAGCTACACAGATACGCAGTATTTT
>TRBJ2-7|NA|TRBV9|NA
CASSAAGGLAAQQYF
TGTGCCAGCAGCGCAGCTGGAGGGTTAGCGGCGCAGCAGTACTTC
>TRBJ1-2|NA|TRBV30|NA
CAWMDTLGYTF
TGTGCCTGGATGGACACCTTGGGCTACACCTTC